A selection of T cell receptor beta chains follows, all from one sample in a study of T cell changes during pregnancy in multiple sclerosis. Sequencing used immunoSEQ multiplex PCR; TCRdb keeps in-frame clones, though not all of them. The sample has roughly 50,000 clones, 75% to 90% seen once. The input for sequencing was CD8+ T cells from peripheral blood mononuclear cells, taken in the second trimester of pregnancy. The origin of the receptors is a female donor with multiple sclerosis, enrolled in a pregnancy study. Both conserved end residues are part of each CDR3. The order of the fields is J gene, V gene, CDR3 protein.

>TRBJ1-2|TRBV27
CASSLTVGGYGYTF
>TRBJ2-2|TRBV7-8
CASSPTISPTSGDGELFF
>TRBJ2-3|TRBV7-9
CACPIFEGSEVDTQYF
>TRBJ2-2|TRBV5-5
CASSGGVSGGDTGELFF
>TRBJ2-1|TRBV5-5
CASSLGGDEQFF
>TRBJ2-1|TRBV5-6
CASSHQGDEQFF
>TRBJ2-6|TRBV5-1
CASSLEPSGTGGAGANVLTF
>TRBJ2-2|TRBV11-3
CASSFYRREGRTGELFF
>TRBJ2-1|TRBV7-8
CASSLELGSYNEQFF
>TRBJ2-5|TRBV29-1
CSADSGTQYF
>TRBJ2-2|TRBV5-1
CASSHTSGGATGELFF
>TRBJ1-6|TRBV4-1
CASSQEGQGGYSPLHF
>TRBJ2-7|TRBV27
CASSDRNSYEQYF
>TRBJ2-7|TRBV5-1
CASSFLELTGGSYEQYF
>TRBJ1-2|TRBV5-1
CASRFSAESNPHYGYTF
>TRBJ2-3|TRBV9
CASSGSSGPYTQYF
>TRBJ2-5|TRBV27
CASSFLAQETQYF
>TRBJ2-5|TRBV9
CASSPREGGRETQYF
>TRBJ1-6|TRBV6-6
CASSPTGWNSPLHF
>TRBJ2-1|TRBV6-6
CASSYLFGQYNEQFF
>TRBJ1-2|TRBV4-1
CASSQATGIGNYGYTF
>TRBJ2-3|TRBV7-9
CASSPPGISTDTQYF
>TRBJ1-2|TRBV7-9
CASSLDRGAYGYTF
>TRBJ1-2|TRBV2
CASGGTDANYGYTF
>TRBJ1-1|TRBV4-1
CASSHMDRENTEAFF
>TRBJ1-5|TRBV30
CAWGSGGPQHF
>TRBJ2-7|TRBV30
CAWRQGFYEQYF
>TRBJ2-3|TRBV6-1
CASSESRGSTDTQYF
>TRBJ2-7|TRBV7-8
CASSRGEGGYEQYF
>TRBJ1-3|TRBV10-2
CASSDEGFSGNTIYF
>TRBJ2-7|TRBV4-1
CASSQRQGGGTAYEQYF
>TRBJ2-7|TRBV7-3
CASSLGTAATYEQYF
>TRBJ2-7|TRBV13
CASSLVGSYEQYF
>TRBJ1-5|TRBV2
CASSEASIIRGPDQPQHF
>TRBJ1-2|TRBV5-6
CASSLVGTGVNYGYTF
>TRBJ1-3|TRBV15
CATSRDQGGGNTIYF
>TRBJ2-7|TRBV1
CTSSQLAGDQSGEQYF
>TRBJ1-1|TRBV7-3
CASSLGGLAEAFF
>TRBJ1-1|TRBV27
CASTPTGMITEAFF
>TRBJ2-1|TRBV6-6
CASSSERYNEQFF
>.|TRBV6-5
CASRPLAGRYEQYF
>TRBJ2-1|TRBV5-6
CASSPTRGNYNEQFF
>TRBJ1-4|TRBV7-9
CASSPLEGSSEKLFF
>TRBJ1-1|TRBV6-6
CASSLPLNTEAFF
>TRBJ1-2|TRBV9
CASSVEPGANYGYTF
>TRBJ1-2|TRBV7-2
CASSLNRDTGILGYTF
>TRBJ2-5|TRBV18
CASSPPETSGSRAQETQYF
>TRBJ1-2|TRBV6-5
CASSPYENPNYGYTF
>TRBJ2-7|TRBV19
CASSIEAGGSEQYF
>TRBJ2-6|TRBV6-5
CASTHSSSGANVLTF
>TRBJ1-1|TRBV5-1
CASSLWGTDRAGGSEAFF
>TRBJ2-7|TRBV28
CASRFPGGTYEQYF
>TRBJ2-5|TRBV6-5
CASKEGDMETQYF
>TRBJ1-1|TRBV14
CASSQDLGATEAFF